This T cell receptor beta chain stems from a study of blood T cell repertoires in COVID-19. Recovered status in Cohort 3 required two negative PCRs, clearance, or symptom resolution. The data were produced by immunoSEQ multiplex PCR, yet TCRdb's version contains in-frame clones alone and is incomplete. Found here are 300,000 or so clones, 90% of them singletons; the top ten hold around 1.1%. This clone came up once. The CDR3 has 13 amino acids. Trimming stripped 5 bases from V and 2 bases from J, with 8 bases between. CDR1 is LNHNV, CDR2 YYDKDF, per germline (reference sequence). Sequencing used PBMCs or T cells enriched from blood (not recorded which). The chain uses TRBV15 and TRBJ2-3, with D hard to call. The TCR sequence derives from a woman under 40 who had recovered from COVID-19. CDR3 protein: CATSARDTDTQYF. CDR3 DNA sequence: TGTGCCACCAGCGCACGCGACACAGATACGCAGTATTTT.